This T cell receptor (beta chain) was recorded in a study of identical twins. Germline CDR1 reads MNHEY; CDR2 reads SVGEGT. J lost 6 bases, V lost 6 bases, and 10 bases had no gene match. This CDR3 is built from 14 residues. General study findings and limits: Out-of-frame TCR alpha sharing in monozygotic twins exceeded recombination model predictions. Those out-of-frame alpha sequences shared by twins showed an excess of low generation probability. Analyses of zero insertions could be partly confounded by invariant MAIT and iNKT cells.

A universal primer site arose from template switching, and cDNA bore unique molecular identifiers. In TCRdb, the 5' RACE reads were re-called with MiXCR into one record per CDR3 protein. This table holds about 690,000 distinct CDR3 sequences, less than 7% found once. This clonotype was seen more than once but under ten times. What it binds is not known. The specimen sequenced was naive T cells sorted from blood. The sequence was obtained from a man between 18 and 29 years old in good health. V gene TRBV6-2 or TRBV6-3 combines with J gene TRBJ2-5; TRBD1 matches 7 bases. CDR3 region: CASRQTGEKKTQYF. In DNA, the CDR3 is TGTGCCAGCAGACAAACAGGGGAAAAGAAGACCCAGTACTTC.